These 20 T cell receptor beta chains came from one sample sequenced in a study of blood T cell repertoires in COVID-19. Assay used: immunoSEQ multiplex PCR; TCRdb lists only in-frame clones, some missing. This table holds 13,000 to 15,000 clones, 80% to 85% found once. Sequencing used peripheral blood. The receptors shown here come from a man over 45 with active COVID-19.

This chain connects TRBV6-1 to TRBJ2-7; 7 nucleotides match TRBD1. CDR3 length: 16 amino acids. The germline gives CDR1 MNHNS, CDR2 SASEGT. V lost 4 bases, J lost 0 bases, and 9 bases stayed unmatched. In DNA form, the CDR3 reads TGTGCCAGCAGTGCACCGGGACAGAAAACCTCCTACGAGCAGTACTTC. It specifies CASSAPGQKTSYEQYF.

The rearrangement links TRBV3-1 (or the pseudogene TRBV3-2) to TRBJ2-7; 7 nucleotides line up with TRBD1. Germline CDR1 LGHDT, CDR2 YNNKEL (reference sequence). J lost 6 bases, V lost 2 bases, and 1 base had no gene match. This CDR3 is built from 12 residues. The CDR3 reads CASSQTGAEQYF. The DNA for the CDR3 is TGTGCCAGCAGCCAAACAGGGGCCGAGCAGTACTTC.

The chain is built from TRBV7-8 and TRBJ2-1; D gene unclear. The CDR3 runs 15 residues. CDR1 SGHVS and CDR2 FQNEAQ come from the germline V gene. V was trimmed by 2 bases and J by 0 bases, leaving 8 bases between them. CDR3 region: CASSLHPVSYNEQFF. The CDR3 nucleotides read TGTGCCAGCAGCTTACATCCGGTCTCCTACAATGAGCAGTTCTTC.

The CDR3 sequence is CASSYSGQGAYEQYF. The CDR3 region has the DNA TGTGCCAGCAGTTACTCGGGCCAGGGGGCGTACGAGCAGTACTTC. The V gene is TRBV6-5, the J gene TRBJ2-7; 8 bases are a match to TRBD1. The junction had 5 bases not matched to a gene; V was cut back by 0 bases and J by 4 bases. Germline V gene sequence: CDR1 MNHEY, CDR2 SVGAGI. This CDR3 comprises 15 residues.

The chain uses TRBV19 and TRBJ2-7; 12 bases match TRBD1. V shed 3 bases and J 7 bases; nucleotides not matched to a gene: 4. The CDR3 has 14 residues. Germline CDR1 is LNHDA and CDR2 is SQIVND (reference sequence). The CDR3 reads CASSMGQGAREQYF. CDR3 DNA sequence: TGTGCCAGTAGTATGGGACAGGGGGCTAGGGAGCAGTACTTC.

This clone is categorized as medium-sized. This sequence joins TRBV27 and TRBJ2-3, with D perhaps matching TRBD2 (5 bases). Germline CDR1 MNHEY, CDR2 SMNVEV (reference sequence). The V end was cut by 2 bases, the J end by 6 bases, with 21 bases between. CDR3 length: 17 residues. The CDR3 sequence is CASSLEGFPNPSDTQYF. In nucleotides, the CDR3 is TGTGCCAGCAGTTTAGAGGGTTTCCCTAACCCATCGGATACGCAGTATTTT.

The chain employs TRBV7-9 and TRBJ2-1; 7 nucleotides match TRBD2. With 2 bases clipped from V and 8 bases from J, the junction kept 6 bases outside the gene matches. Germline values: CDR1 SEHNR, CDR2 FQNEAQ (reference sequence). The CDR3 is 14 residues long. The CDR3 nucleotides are TGTGCCAGCAGCTTAACGGGAGGTCCCCATGAGCAGTTCTTC. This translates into CASSLTGGPHEQFF.

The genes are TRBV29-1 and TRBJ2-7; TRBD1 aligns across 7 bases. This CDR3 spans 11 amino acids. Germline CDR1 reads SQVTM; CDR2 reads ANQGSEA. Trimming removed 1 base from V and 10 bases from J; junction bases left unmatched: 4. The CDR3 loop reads CSVEATGAQYF. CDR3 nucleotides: TGCAGCGTTGAAGCTACAGGGGCCCAGTACTTC.

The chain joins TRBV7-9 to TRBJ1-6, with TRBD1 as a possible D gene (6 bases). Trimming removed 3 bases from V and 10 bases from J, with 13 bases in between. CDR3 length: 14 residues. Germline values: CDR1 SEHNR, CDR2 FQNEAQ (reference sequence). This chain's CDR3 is CASSFEQGSSPLHF. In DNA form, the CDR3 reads TGTGCCAGCAGCTTCGAACAGGGCTCATCACCCCTCCACTTT.

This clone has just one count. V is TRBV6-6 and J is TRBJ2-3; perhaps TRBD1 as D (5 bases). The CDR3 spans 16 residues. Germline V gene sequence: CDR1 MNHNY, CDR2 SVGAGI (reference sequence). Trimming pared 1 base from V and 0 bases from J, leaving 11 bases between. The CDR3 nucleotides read TGTGCCAGCAGTTACTTTCTGGCAGGGAGCACAGATACGCAGTATTTT. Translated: CASSYFLAGSTDTQYF.

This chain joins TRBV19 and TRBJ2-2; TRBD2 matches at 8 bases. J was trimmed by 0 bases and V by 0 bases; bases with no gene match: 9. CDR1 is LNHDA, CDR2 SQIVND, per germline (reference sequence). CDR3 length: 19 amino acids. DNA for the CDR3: TGTGCCAGTAGTATAGATGGGAGTAGCGGGAAGGCGAACACCGGGGAGCTGTTTTTT. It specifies CASSIDGSSGKANTGELFF.

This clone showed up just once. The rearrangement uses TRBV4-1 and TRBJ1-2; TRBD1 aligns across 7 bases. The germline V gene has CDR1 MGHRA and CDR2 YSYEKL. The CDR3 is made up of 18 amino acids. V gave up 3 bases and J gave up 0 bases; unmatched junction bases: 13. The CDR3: CASSQEPGQWVSNYGYTF. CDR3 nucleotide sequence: TGCGCCAGCAGCCAGGAGCCGGGACAGTGGGTTTCTAACTATGGCTACACCTTC.

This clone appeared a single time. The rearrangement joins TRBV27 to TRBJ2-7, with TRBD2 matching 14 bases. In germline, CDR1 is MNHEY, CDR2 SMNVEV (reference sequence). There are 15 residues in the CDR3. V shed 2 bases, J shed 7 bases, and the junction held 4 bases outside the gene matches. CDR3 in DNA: TGTGCCAGCAGTTTAGGGACTAGCGGGAGTGGGGAGCAGTACTTC. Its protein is CASSLGTSGSGEQYF.

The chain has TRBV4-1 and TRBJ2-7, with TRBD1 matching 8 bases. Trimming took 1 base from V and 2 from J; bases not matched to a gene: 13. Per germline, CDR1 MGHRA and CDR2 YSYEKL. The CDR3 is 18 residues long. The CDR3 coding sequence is TGCGCCAGCAGCCAAGTGGCCGTAGGAGCAGGGGGCCCCTACGAGCAGTACTTC. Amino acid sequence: CASSQVAVGAGGPYEQYF.

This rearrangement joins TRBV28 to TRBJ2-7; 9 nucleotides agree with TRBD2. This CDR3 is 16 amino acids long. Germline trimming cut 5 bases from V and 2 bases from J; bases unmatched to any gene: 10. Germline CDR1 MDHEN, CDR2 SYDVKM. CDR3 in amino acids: CASSSASGTVPYEQYF. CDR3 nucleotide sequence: TGTGCCAGCAGTAGTGCTAGCGGGACAGTCCCCTACGAGCAGTACTTC.

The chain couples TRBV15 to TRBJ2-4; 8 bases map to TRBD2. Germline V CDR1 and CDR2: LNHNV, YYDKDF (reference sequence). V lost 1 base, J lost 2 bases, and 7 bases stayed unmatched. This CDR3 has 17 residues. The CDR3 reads CATSRARREVTKNIQYF. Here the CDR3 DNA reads TGTGCCACCAGCAGAGCGCGGCGGGAGGTAACCAAAAACATTCAGTACTTC. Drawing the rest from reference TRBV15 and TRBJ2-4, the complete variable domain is DAMVIQNPRYQVTQFGKPVTLSCSQTLNHNVMYWYQQKSSQAPKLLFHYYDKDFNNEADTPDNFQSRRPNTSFCFLDIRSPGLGDTAMYLCATSRARREVTKNIQYFGAGTRLSVL.

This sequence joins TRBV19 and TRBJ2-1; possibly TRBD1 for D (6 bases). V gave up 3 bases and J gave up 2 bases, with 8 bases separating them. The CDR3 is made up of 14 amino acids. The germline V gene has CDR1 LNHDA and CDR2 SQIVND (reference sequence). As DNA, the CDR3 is TGTGCCAGTAGTATCGGACAGACCTACAATGAGCAGTTCTTC. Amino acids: CASSIGQTYNEQFF. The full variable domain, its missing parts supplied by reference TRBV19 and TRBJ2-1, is DGGITQSPKYLFRKEGQNVTLSCEQNLNHDAMYWYRQDPGQGLRLIYYSQIVNDFQKGDIAEGYSVSREKKESFPLTVTSAQKNPTAFYLCASSIGQTYNEQFFGPGTRLTVL.

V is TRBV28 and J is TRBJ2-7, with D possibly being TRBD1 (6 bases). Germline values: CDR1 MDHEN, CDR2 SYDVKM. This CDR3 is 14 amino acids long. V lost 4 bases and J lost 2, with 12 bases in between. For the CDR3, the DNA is TGTGCCAGCAGTTCTCGCGCAGGGGCCTACGAGCAGTACTTC. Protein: CASSSRAGAYEQYF. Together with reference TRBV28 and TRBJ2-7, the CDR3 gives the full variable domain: DVKVTQSSRYLVKRTGEKVFLECVQDMDHENMFWYRQDPGLGLRLIYFSYDVKMKEKGDIPEGYSVSREKKERFSLILESASTNQTSMYLCASSSRAGAYEQYFGPGTRLTVT.

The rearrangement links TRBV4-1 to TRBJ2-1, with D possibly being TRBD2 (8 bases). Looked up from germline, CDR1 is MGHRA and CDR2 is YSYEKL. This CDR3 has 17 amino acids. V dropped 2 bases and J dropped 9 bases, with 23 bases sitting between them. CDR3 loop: CASSQQPGGAGVSEQFF. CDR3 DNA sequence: TGCGCCAGCAGCCAACAGCCAGGGGGAGCGGGAGTGAGTGAGCAGTTCTTC.

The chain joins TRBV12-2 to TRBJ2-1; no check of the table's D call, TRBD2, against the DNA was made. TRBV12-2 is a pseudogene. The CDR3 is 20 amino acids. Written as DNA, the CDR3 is TGTGCAAGTCGCCCAAGGGGACTAGCGGGAGCAAATTTAACTTACAATGAGCAGTTCTTC. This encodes CASRPRGLAGANLTYNEQFF.